Presented here are 28 T cell receptor beta chains from one specimen sequenced in a study of T cell responses to AZD1222 COVID-19 vaccine. Produced via immunoSEQ multiplex PCR; TCRdb's table is partial and in-frame only. The repertoire includes over 65,000 clones, 90% of them detected once, and 5% to 6% sits in the top ten. The sample consisted of peripheral blood, taken on day 0 of AZD1222 vaccination. The receptor source for this set is an adult in good health.

V is TRBV7-2 and J is TRBJ1-5, with D tentatively TRBD1 (6 bases). This CDR3 region has 13 residues. The V and J ends lost 5 bases and 5 bases respectively, with 10 bases between them. Germline V gene data show CDR1 as SGHTA and CDR2 as FQGNSA. CDR3 sequence (DNA): TGTGCCAGCAGCCGTTGGGGGCATCAGCCCCAGCATTTT. The encoded protein is CASSRWGHQPQHF. Looking up the rest from reference TRBV7-2 and TRBJ1-5 gives the full variable domain: GAGVSQSPSNKVTEKGKDVELRCDPISGHTALYWYRQSLGQGLEFLIYFQGNSAPDKSGLPSDRFSAERTGGSVSTLTIQRTQQEDSAVYLCASSRWGHQPQHFGDGTRLSIL.

J is TRBJ1-1 and V is TRBV9; D remains ambiguous. The CDR3 length is 13 residues. Germline loops: CDR1 SGDLS, CDR2 YYNGEE. The V and J ends lost 4 bases and 1 base respectively, with 8 bases between them. CDR3 sequence reads: CASSPRPNTEAFF. The CDR3 DNA is TGTGCCAGCAGCCCCCGACCGAACACTGAAGCTTTCTTT.

The V and J genes are TRBV5-1 and TRBJ2-1, with 8 bases that match TRBD1. The CDR3 runs to 15 residues. Germline CDR1 reads SGHRS; CDR2 reads YFSETQ. The V gene end was trimmed by 9 bases and the J gene end by 0 bases; junction bases not matched to a gene: 8. CDR3 sequence: CATGWGTGSYNEQFF. DNA of the CDR3: TGCGCCACCGGGTGGGGGACAGGCTCCTACAATGAGCAGTTCTTC.

The V call is TRBV3-1 (or the pseudogene TRBV3-2), the J call TRBJ2-4; 12 positions agree with TRBD2. Germline V gene lookup returns CDR1 LGHDT and CDR2 YNNKEL (reference sequence). The CDR3 length is 18 residues. V trimming: 4 bases; J trimming: 4 bases; junction bases outside the gene matches: 11. CDR3 region: CASSLSSGGALPKNIQYF. CDR3 bases: TGTGCCAGCAGCCTGTCTAGCGGGGGGGCCCTCCCGAAAAACATTCAGTACTTC.

V usage is TRBV11-3 and J usage is TRBJ2-3, with TRBD1 as a possible D gene (6 bases). V dropped 1 base and J dropped 2 bases, with 13 bases sitting between them. This CDR3 has 16 residues. The germline CDR1 and CDR2 sequences are SGHNT and YENEEA. The CDR3 region is CASSLGPGVNTDTQYF. The CDR3 DNA sequence: TGTGCCAGCAGCTTAGGGCCAGGGGTTAACACAGATACGCAGTATTTT.

This rearrangement joins TRBV27 to TRBJ1-6; D gene ambiguous. V lost 5 bases and J lost 7, with 12 bases in between. Germline values: CDR1 MNHEY, CDR2 SMNVEV (reference sequence). The CDR3 covers 14 residues. CDR3: CASSPGEANSPLHF. CDR3 coding DNA: TGTGCCAGCAGTCCCGGGGAAGCCAATTCACCCCTCCACTTT.

The chain recombines TRBV20-1 with TRBJ2-1, with D possibly TRBD2 on 6 matching bases. V gave up 3 bases and J gave up 5 bases, with 14 bases separating them. This CDR3 is 14 amino acids long. Germline loops: CDR1 DFQATT, CDR2 SNEGSKA (reference sequence). DNA for the CDR3: TGCAGTGCTAGTGCCCTAGCGACCAACAATGAGCAGTTCTTC. This encodes CSASALATNNEQFF.

This chain links TRBV7-3 with TRBJ2-3, with D perhaps matching TRBD2 (6 bases). Germline V lookup: CDR1 SGHTA, CDR2 FQGTGA. Trimming pared 2 bases from V and 0 bases from J, leaving 9 bases between. This CDR3 contains 15 residues. CDR3 nucleotide sequence: TGTGCCAGCAGCTTACTTAGCGGAAGCACAGATACGCAGTATTTT. This sequence encodes CASSLLSGSTDTQYF.

This sequence joins TRBV4-3 and TRBJ1-6; unclear D gene. Germline-derived CDR1 and CDR2 are LGHNA and YSLEER. The CDR3 runs 16 residues. Deletions cut 4 bases from V and 9 bases from J, with 19 bases between. In DNA, the CDR3 is TGCGCCAGCAGCCCGTTCCTGGAGCCCAGGACTTCACCCCTCCACTTT. This gives the protein CASSPFLEPRTSPLHF.

The chain links TRBV19 to TRBJ2-2, with 7 bases lining up with TRBD1. Germline CDR1 is LNHDA and CDR2 is SQIVND (reference sequence). The V segment lost 6 bases and the J segment 2 bases; nucleotides outside the gene matches: 21. CDR3 length equals 20 residues. This CDR3 reads CASSLTSGTVLPLNTGELFF. The DNA for the CDR3 is TGTGCCAGTAGCCTAACCTCCGGGACAGTGCTACCTCTCAACACCGGGGAGCTGTTTTTT.

The chain recombines TRBV15 with TRBJ2-7; 8 bases align to TRBD2. The CDR3 runs 14 residues. CDR1 and CDR2 (germline): LNHNV, YYDKDF (reference sequence). J was trimmed by 3 bases and V by 2 bases; bases with no gene match: 3. CDR3 sequence (DNA): TGTGCCACCAGCAGATTCGGGACTAGCTACGAGCAGTACTTC. As protein: CATSRFGTSYEQYF.

The gene calls are TRBV7-2 and TRBJ2-7; tentatively, D is TRBD1 (6 bases). The CDR3 consists of 14 residues. Germline CDR1 reads SGHTA; CDR2 reads FQGNSA. V was pared by 0 bases and J by 5 bases, with 11 bases between. CDR3 region: CASSLAIDRHEQYF. CDR3 DNA: TGTGCCAGCAGCTTAGCCATTGACAGGCACGAGCAGTACTTC.

This clone has just one count. This rearrangement joins TRBV10-3 to TRBJ1-4, with D possibly TRBD1 on 6 matching bases. Germline V gene data show CDR1 as ENHRY and CDR2 as SYGVKD. The germline V and J ends were trimmed by 6 bases and 5 bases, with 16 bases remaining between them. The CDR3 contains 15 residues. The CDR3 spells CAIRPTGSGNEKLFF. CDR3 sequence (DNA): TGTGCCATCAGGCCCACAGGGTCTGGGAATGAAAAACTGTTTTTT.

The rearrangement uses TRBV21-1 and TRBJ1-1; TRBD1, the table's D call, lacks a check against the DNA. TRBV21-1 is deemed a pseudogene. This CDR3 has 15 amino acids. The CDR3 protein is CASSKGAGNIPEAFF. The CDR3 DNA reads as TGTGCCAGCAGCAAGGGGGCAGGGAATATTCCTGAAGCTTTCTTT.

The chain has TRBV29-1 and TRBJ2-7; D gene uncertain. This CDR3 comprises 11 residues. Trimming pared 4 bases from V and 2 bases from J, leaving 6 bases between. CDR1 and CDR2 from the germline V gene are SQVTM and ANQGSEA. The CDR3 here is CSVVGAYEQYF. The CDR3 nucleotides are TGCAGCGTTGTAGGTGCCTACGAGCAGTACTTC.

The chain joins TRBV23-1 to TRBJ1-1; the D is unclear. TRBV23-1 is filed as an ORF, its function uncertain. The CDR3 has 14 amino acids. Trimming stripped 10 bases from V and 2 bases from J, with 17 bases between. CDR3 sequence (DNA): TGCGCCACATACACCCGGGGAGCTAACACTGAAGCTTTCTTT. Its protein product is CATYTRGANTEAFF.

The V gene is TRBV27, the J gene TRBJ1-4; tentatively, D is TRBD1 (5 bases). Germline V gene sequence: CDR1 MNHEY, CDR2 SMNVEV (reference sequence). This CDR3 region has 16 residues. The ends were cut back, 1 base at V and 4 bases at J, with 13 bases in the middle. The CDR3 nucleotides read TGTGCCAGCAGTTTATTTCCGGGGGGTAGTAATGAAAAACTGTTTTTT. Protein product: CASSLFPGGSNEKLFF.

Here the CDR3 DNA reads TGCGCCAGCAGCCCGTCGGGGGCCCAAGAGACCCAGTACTTC. It specifies CASSPSGAQETQYF. The V call is TRBV5-1, the J call TRBJ2-5; either TRBD1 or TRBD2 may supply D (6 bases each). Per germline, CDR1 SGHRS and CDR2 YFSETQ. V was clipped by 4 bases and J by 1 base, with 11 bases between them. The CDR3 consists of 14 residues.

The V and J genes are TRBV4-2 and TRBJ1-2, with a weak D call TRBD1 (5 bases). This CDR3 is 16 amino acids long. Trimming took off 0 bases at V and 2 bases at J, with 13 bases between the two ends. From germline, CDR1 is LGHNA and CDR2 YNFKEQ. CDR3 sequence reads: CASSQETTGVNYGYTF. The CDR3 DNA sequence: TGTGCCAGCAGCCAAGAAACAACAGGCGTGAACTATGGCTACACCTTC.

The chain carries TRBV6-5 and TRBJ2-3; possible D gene TRBD2, 5 bases. The V gene lost 7 bases and the J gene lost 0 bases, with 14 bases spanning the gap. There are 15 residues in the CDR3. From germline, CDR1 is MNHEY and CDR2 SVGAGI. CDR3 protein: CASTEGGLSTDTQYF. The CDR3 DNA reads TGTGCCAGCACCGAAGGCGGGCTTAGCACAGATACGCAGTATTTT.

The rearrangement uses TRBV19 and TRBJ2-7, with 9 nucleotides matching TRBD1. The CDR3 spans 15 residues. CDR1 is LNHDA, CDR2 SQIVND, per germline (reference sequence). V lost 10 bases to trimming and J lost 2 bases; unmatched junction nucleotides: 12. CDR3 loop: CATGVGDRAAYEQYF. Written as DNA, the CDR3 is TGTGCCACAGGGGTAGGGGACAGGGCTGCCTACGAGCAGTACTTC.

This chain links TRBV28 with TRBJ2-5; 13 nucleotides agree with TRBD2. J was trimmed by 2 bases and V by 3 bases; bases with no gene match: 3. Germline CDR1 reads MDHEN; CDR2 reads SYDVKM. The CDR3 sequence is 16 residues long. The CDR3 spells CASSFKTSGGQETQYF. CDR3 sequence (DNA): TGTGCCAGCAGTTTCAAGACTAGCGGGGGGCAAGAGACCCAGTACTTC. The variable domain in full, completed from reference TRBV28 and TRBJ2-5, reads DVKVTQSSRYLVKRTGEKVFLECVQDMDHENMFWYRQDPGLGLRLIYFSYDVKMKEKGDIPEGYSVSREKKERFSLILESASTNQTSMYLCASSFKTSGGQETQYFGPGTRLLVL.

This clone occurred once. For the CDR3, the DNA is TGTGCCAGCCTGGACGGCGGACTTGGCTACACCTTC. It specifies CASLDGGLGYTF. The rearrangement uses TRBV6-5 and TRBJ1-2; D remains unclear. V lost 8 bases to trimming and J lost 7 bases, with 14 bases between them. This CDR3 has 12 amino acids. Germline loops: CDR1 MNHEY, CDR2 SVGAGI.

This chain uses TRBV20-1 with TRBJ1-1; D remains unclear. Germline V gives CDR1 DFQATT, CDR2 SNEGSKA (reference sequence). V lost 3 bases and J lost 0, with 11 bases in between. The CDR3 runs to 14 residues. CDR3 residues: CSASTGNLNTEAFF. The CDR3 DNA reads as TGCAGTGCTAGTACGGGGAACTTGAACACTGAAGCTTTCTTT.

The chain uses TRBV6-1 and TRBJ1-2; D gene ambiguous. The germline V gene encodes CDR1 MNHNS and CDR2 SASEGT. Trimming took 0 bases from V and 4 from J, leaving 12 bases between them. The CDR3 is 15 residues long. CDR3 in amino acids: CASSEAHSGSYGYTF. Here the CDR3 DNA reads TGTGCCAGCAGTGAAGCGCATTCAGGTTCCTATGGCTACACCTTC.

Turning to this clone: Additional DNA sequences in this sample encode the identical CDR3. The chain combines TRBV2 with TRBJ2-2, with D perhaps matching TRBD2 (5 bases). Trimming stripped 7 bases from V and 2 bases from J, with 11 bases between. Germline loops: CDR1 SNHLY, CDR2 FYNNEI. This CDR3 comprises 14 residues. The CDR3 loop is CASIGLANTGELFF. The CDR3 bases are TGTGCCAGCATCGGCCTAGCAAACACCGGGGAGCTGTTTTTT.

The count of this clone is one. This chain uses TRBV5-1 with TRBJ2-3; D may be TRBD1 (6 bases). Germline V gene data show CDR1 as SGHRS and CDR2 as YFSETQ. The CDR3 loop spans 17 amino acids. V gave up 2 bases and J gave up 1 base, with 17 bases separating them. CDR3 in amino acids: CASSLLVTGSGTDTQYF. CDR3 sequence (DNA): TGCGCCAGCAGCTTACTAGTAACAGGGTCGGGCACAGATACGCAGTATTTT.

J is TRBJ2-1 and V is TRBV21-1. TRBV21-1 is classified as a pseudogene. The CDR3 spans 13 residues. As DNA, the CDR3 is TGTGCCAGCAGCCACCTTGTTGACAATGAGCAGTTCTTC. Its translation: CASSHLVDNEQFF.